The entry below gives a single T cell receptor beta chain sequence along with its context. Its matching antigen is unknown. Each donor (without exception) was a healthy Caucasian. The data originate from a study of identical twins. V lost 3 bases, J lost 0 bases, and 9 bases lay in between. This CDR3 comprises 14 residues. The germline V gene encodes CDR1 SGHVS and CDR2 FQNEAQ. Using its own MiXCR run on the 5' RACE reads, TCRdb lists one record per CDR3 protein. The sample includes approximately 190,000 distinct CDR3 sequences, around 15% of them seen just once. Findings and caveats of the study: Insertion counts were lower in abundant cord blood beta clonotypes, a trend that memory repertoires did not show.

These data also formed part of another study, on T cells expressing NK-cell markers. That work adds: The contribution of dominant NKG2C+ clonotypes to CD8+ T cells in several donors was 1.0-7.0%. Expanded NKG2C+ T cell clones were not confirmed as HCMV-specific.

The origin of this receptor is a woman between 18 and 30 years old in good health. The gene calls are TRBV7-8 and TRBJ2-7; possibly TRBD1 for D (6 bases). Sequencing was performed on CD8+ T cells sorted from blood. The CDR3 loop reads CASSLAGDSYEQYF. As DNA, the CDR3 is TGTGCCAGCAGCTTGGCAGGGGACTCCTACGAGCAGTACTTC.